The source of this TCR beta chain is a study of blood T cell repertoires in COVID-19. Study-wide background: COVID-19 samples collected from the United States, Italy and Spain covered acute and convalescent phases. PBMCs, B-cell-depleted T cells, or T cells were the source of the cDNA or gDNA that made up the material.

Original analysis: Scientists estimated how many nucleated cells there were by amplifying reference gene primers. Assay: immunoSEQ multiplex PCR; the TCRdb copy retains only in-frame clones and omits some. For V, J and clone size, that table is used; D and trimming come from the DNA. The sample gives 250,000 to 300,000 clones, 75% to 90% of which show up once; roughly 2% is in the top ten. Between the trimmed V and J ends, which lost 2 bases and 4 bases, there was a span of 9 bases. The CDR3 has 14 amino acids. Germline loops: CDR1 MNHNS, CDR2 SASEGT. Sequencing was done on a sample of peripheral blood. The V call is TRBV6-1, the J call TRBJ1-5, with TRBD1 as a possible D gene (6 bases). The TCR comes from a woman in her forties or fifties who had recovered from COVID-19. The CDR3 spells CASSETGWNQPQHF. The CDR3 nucleotides are TGTGCCAGCAGTGAAACAGGGTGGAATCAGCCCCAGCATTTT.